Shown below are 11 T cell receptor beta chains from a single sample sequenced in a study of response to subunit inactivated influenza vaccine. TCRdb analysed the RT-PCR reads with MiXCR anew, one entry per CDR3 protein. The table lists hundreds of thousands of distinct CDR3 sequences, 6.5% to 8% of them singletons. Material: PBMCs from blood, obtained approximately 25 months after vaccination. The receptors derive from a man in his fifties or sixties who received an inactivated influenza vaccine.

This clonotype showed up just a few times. The CDR3 coding sequence is TGTGCCAGCAGCTTAGTTGGTAGCCCCACAGATACGCAGTATTTT. It yields the protein CASSLVGSPTDTQYF. The chain employs TRBV11-2 and TRBJ2-3; D call uncertain. This CDR3 region has 15 residues. The germline V gene has CDR1 SGHAT and CDR2 FQNNGV. V shed 1 base and J shed 2 bases, with 10 bases lying between them.

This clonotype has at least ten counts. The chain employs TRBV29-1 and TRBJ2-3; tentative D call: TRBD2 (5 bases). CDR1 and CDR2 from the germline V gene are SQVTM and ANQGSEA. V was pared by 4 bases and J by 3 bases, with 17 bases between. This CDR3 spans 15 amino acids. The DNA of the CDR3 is TGCAGCGTTGCATTTGGTAGTAGCGCAACAGATACGCAGTATTTT. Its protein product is CSVAFGSSATDTQYF.

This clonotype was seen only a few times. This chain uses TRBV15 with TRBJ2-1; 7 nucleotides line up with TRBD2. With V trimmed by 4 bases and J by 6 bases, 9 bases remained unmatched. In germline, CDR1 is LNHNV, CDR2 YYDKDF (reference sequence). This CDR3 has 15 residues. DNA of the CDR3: TGTGCCACCAGCACCCGGACCAGCGGGGTCAATGAGCAGTTCTTC. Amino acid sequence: CATSTRTSGVNEQFF.

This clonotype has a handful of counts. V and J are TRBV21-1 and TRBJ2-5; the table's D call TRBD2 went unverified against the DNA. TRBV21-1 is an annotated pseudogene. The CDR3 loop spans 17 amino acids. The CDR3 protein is CASSKGLAALYQETQYF. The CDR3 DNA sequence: TGTGCCAGCAGCAAGGGACTAGCGGCCCTTTACCAAGAGACCCAGTACTTC.

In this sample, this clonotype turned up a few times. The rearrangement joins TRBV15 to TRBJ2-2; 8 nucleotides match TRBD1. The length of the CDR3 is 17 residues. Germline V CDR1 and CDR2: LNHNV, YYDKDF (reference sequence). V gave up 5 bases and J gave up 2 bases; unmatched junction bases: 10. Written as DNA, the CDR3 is TGTGCCACCAGCCCTTTTCCCGGGACAGGTAACACCGGGGAGCTGTTTTTT. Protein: CATSPFPGTGNTGELFF.

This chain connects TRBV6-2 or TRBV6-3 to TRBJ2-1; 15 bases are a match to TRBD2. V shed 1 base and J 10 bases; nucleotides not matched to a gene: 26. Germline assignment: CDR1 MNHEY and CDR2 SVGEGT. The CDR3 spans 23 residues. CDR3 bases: TGTGCCAGCAGTTACTTCACACAGGGACTAGCGGGAGGAAAGTTTTCCAATATCTGGGAGCAGTTCTTC. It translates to CASSYFTQGLAGGKFSNIWEQFF.

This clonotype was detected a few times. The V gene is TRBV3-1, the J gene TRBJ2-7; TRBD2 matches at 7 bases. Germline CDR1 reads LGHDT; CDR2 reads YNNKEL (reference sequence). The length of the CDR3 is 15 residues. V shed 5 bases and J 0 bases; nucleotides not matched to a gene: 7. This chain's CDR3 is CASSGSSGYSYEQYF. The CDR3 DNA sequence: TGTGCCAGCAGCGGCTCTAGCGGCTACTCCTACGAGCAGTACTTC.

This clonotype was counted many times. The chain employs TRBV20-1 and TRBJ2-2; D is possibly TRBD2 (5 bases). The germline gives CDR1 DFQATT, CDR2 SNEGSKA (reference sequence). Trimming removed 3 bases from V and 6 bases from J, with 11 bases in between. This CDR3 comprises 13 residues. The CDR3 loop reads CSARVRDAGELFF. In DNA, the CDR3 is TGCAGTGCTAGGGTTCGGGATGCCGGGGAGCTGTTTTTT.

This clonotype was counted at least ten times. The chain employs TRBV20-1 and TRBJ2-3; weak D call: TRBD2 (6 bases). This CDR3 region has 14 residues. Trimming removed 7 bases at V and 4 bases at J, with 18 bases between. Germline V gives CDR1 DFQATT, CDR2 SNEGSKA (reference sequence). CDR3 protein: CSGLGLLGPDTQYF. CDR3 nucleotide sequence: TGCAGTGGGTTGGGACTCCTGGGTCCAGATACGCAGTATTTT.

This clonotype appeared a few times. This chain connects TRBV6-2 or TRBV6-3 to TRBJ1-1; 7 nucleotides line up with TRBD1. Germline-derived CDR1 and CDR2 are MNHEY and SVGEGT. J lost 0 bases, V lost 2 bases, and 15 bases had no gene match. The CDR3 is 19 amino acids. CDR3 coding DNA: TGTGCCAGCAGTTACCCCCCTTTTAGAACAGGGGTCATGAACACTGAAGCTTTCTTT. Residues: CASSYPPFRTGVMNTEAFF.

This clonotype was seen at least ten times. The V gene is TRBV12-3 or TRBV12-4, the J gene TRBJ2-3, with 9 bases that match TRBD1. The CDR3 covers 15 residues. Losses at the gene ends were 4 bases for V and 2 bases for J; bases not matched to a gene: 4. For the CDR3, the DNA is TGTGCCAGCAGTTCCGGACAGGGGAACACAGATACGCAGTATTTT. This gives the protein CASSSGQGNTDTQYF.